These 28 T cell receptor beta chains share one sample of origin, sequenced in a study of cytomegalovirus exposure and HLA in healthy donors. The study ran its PCR with 60 Vbeta and 13 Jbeta primers. Repertoires were generated with immunoSEQ multiplex PCR, while TCRdb's copy carries only in-frame clones and drops some. This table has 130,000 or so clones, around four fifths appearing once. Material: PBMCs. All receptors derive from a woman aged 45-65 years in good health and CMV-seropositive.

The chain is built from TRBV6-6 and TRBJ2-1; D is unresolved. Germline lookup yields CDR1 MNHNY and CDR2 SVGAGI (reference sequence). The CDR3 loop spans 13 amino acids. V dropped 5 bases and J dropped 1 base, with 6 bases sitting between them. CDR3 sequence: CASSGVSYNEQFF. DNA for the CDR3: TGTGCCAGCAGTGGAGTATCCTACAATGAGCAGTTCTTC.

The V gene is TRBV13, the J gene TRBJ2-1; D is possibly TRBD2 (7 bases). Germline values: CDR1 PRHDT, CDR2 FYEKMQ (reference sequence). This CDR3 has 15 amino acids. V shed 8 bases and J shed 2 bases, with 16 bases lying between them. CDR3 sequence reads: CASGGGRGTYNEQFF. The CDR3 nucleotides read TGTGCCAGCGGGGGGGGCCGGGGGACCTACAATGAGCAGTTCTTC.

The gene calls are TRBV29-1 and TRBJ2-2; 7 bases map to TRBD1. Germline-derived CDR1 and CDR2 are SQVTM and ANQGSEA. The V gene end was trimmed by 4 bases and the J gene end by 2 bases; junction bases not matched to a gene: 7. The CDR3 totals 15 residues. CDR3 nucleotide sequence: TGCAGCGTTGTTCAAGGGGGCTTTAACACCGGGGAGCTGTTTTTT. It codes for CSVVQGGFNTGELFF.

This chain uses TRBV10-3 with TRBJ1-1; 10 bases align to TRBD1. The CDR3 is 13 amino acids. J gave up 6 bases and V 9 bases, and 7 bases lay outside the gene matches. Germline CDR1 is ENHRY and CDR2 is SYGVKD. As DNA, the CDR3 is TGTGCCATTGCGGGACAGGGGTACGCTGAAGCTTTCTTT. Protein: CAIAGQGYAEAFF.

This chain joins TRBV9 and TRBJ2-3, with 7 bases aligning to TRBD1. V lost 2 bases to trimming and J lost 5 bases; unmatched junction nucleotides: 8. The CDR3 length is 15 residues. Per germline, CDR1 SGDLS and CDR2 YYNGEE. The CDR3 loop is CASSVSGQPLDTQYF. CDR3 DNA sequence: TGTGCCAGCAGCGTGTCGGGACAGCCTCTAGATACGCAGTATTTT.

The chain uses TRBV29-1 and TRBJ2-3; TRBD2 matches at 12 bases. The germline gives CDR1 SQVTM, CDR2 ANQGSEA. The CDR3 spans 15 residues. The CDR3 DNA reads TGCAGGGAACCGGGACTAGCGGGCGAAACAGATACGCAGTATTTT. Its protein product is CREPGLAGETDTQYF.

This clone has a handful of counts. The chain couples TRBV29-1 to TRBJ2-3; 7 bases match TRBD2. This CDR3 contains 13 residues. CDR1 and CDR2 (germline): SQVTM, ANQGSEA. V shed 7 bases and J 5 bases; nucleotides not matched to a gene: 9. CDR3 sequence: CSGIAGLKDTQYF. The CDR3 bases are TGCAGCGGGATAGCGGGCCTTAAAGATACGCAGTATTTT.

V and J are TRBV18 and TRBJ2-7, with TRBD1 identical over 10 bases. CDR1 is KGHSH, CDR2 LQKENI, per germline. V shed 1 base, J shed 0 bases, and the junction held 9 bases outside the gene matches. This CDR3 has 18 amino acids. The CDR3: CASSPLGQGLHSSYEQYF. The CDR3 region has the DNA TGTGCCAGCTCACCACTGGGACAGGGGCTCCACAGCTCCTACGAGCAGTACTTC.

This chain connects TRBV30 to TRBJ1-1; D is undetermined. The CDR3 totals 14 residues. From germline, CDR1 is GTSNPN and CDR2 SVGIG (reference sequence). V lost 4 bases, J lost 1 base, and 13 bases lay in between. CDR3 coding DNA: TGTGCCTGGATCGTTGCACATCGGAACACTGAAGCTTTCTTT. It is translated as CAWIVAHRNTEAFF.

The V gene is TRBV18, the J gene TRBJ2-7, with D hard to call. Trimming took off 4 bases at V and 9 bases at J, with 7 bases between the two ends. CDR3 length: 10 residues. In germline, CDR1 is KGHSH, CDR2 LQKENI. Written as DNA, the CDR3 is TGTGCCAGCTCACTCCCCGGGCAGTACTTC. Protein: CASSLPGQYF.

This clone was found a few times. The rearrangement joins TRBV4-2 to TRBJ2-2, with 9 bases that match TRBD2. J gave up 0 bases and V 3 bases, and 2 bases lay outside the gene matches. The CDR3 is made up of 16 amino acids. Looked up from germline, CDR1 is LGHNA and CDR2 is YNFKEQ. The CDR3 DNA reads as TGTGCCAGCAGCCAGGGACTAGCTGCGAACACCGGGGAGCTGTTTTTT. Translation gives CASSQGLAANTGELFF.

The chain carries TRBV29-1 and TRBJ2-3; tentative D call: TRBD2 (5 bases). The CDR3 loop spans 13 amino acids. Per the germline V gene, CDR1 is SQVTM and CDR2 is ANQGSEA. The V and J ends lost 7 bases and 6 bases respectively, with 17 bases between them. This CDR3 reads CSALGDNGDTQYF. CDR3 coding DNA: TGCAGCGCCCTGGGAGACAATGGGGATACGCAGTATTTT.

J is TRBJ2-3 and V is TRBV7-9; D perhaps matches TRBD2 (5 bases). The CDR3 loop spans 14 amino acids. The V and J ends lost 3 bases and 3 bases respectively, with 10 bases between them. The germline gives CDR1 SEHNR, CDR2 FQNEAQ (reference sequence). The CDR3 DNA sequence: TGTGCCAGCAGCTTTCGTAGGGAGACAGATACGCAGTATTTT. It encodes CASSFRRETDTQYF.

J is TRBJ2-5 and V is TRBV5-1; TRBD2 matches at 7 bases. The CDR3 has 14 residues. V lost 4 bases to trimming and J lost 2 bases; unmatched junction nucleotides: 5. Per the germline V gene, CDR1 is SGHRS and CDR2 is YFSETQ. In nucleotides, the CDR3 is TGCGCCAGCAGCCGAAGGACTAGACAAGAGACCCAGTACTTC. Amino acid sequence: CASSRRTRQETQYF.

The CDR3 sequence: CASSETTHGAKNIQYF. The DNA of the CDR3 is TGCGCCAGCAGCGAAACGACCCACGGGGCCAAAAACATTCAGTACTTC. The V gene is TRBV5-1, the J gene TRBJ2-4; D is unresolved. Trimming stripped 4 bases from V and 1 base from J, with 15 bases between. In germline, CDR1 is SGHRS, CDR2 YFSETQ. This CDR3 contains 16 residues.

The rearrangement joins TRBV6-5 to TRBJ1-5; 7 positions match TRBD1. The germline gives CDR1 MNHEY, CDR2 SVGAGI. The CDR3 is 14 amino acids. V trimming: 6 bases; J trimming: 1 base; junction bases outside the gene matches: 3. CDR3 DNA sequence: TGTGCCAGCAGCCAGGGACAGAGCAATCAGCCCCAGCATTTT. This sequence encodes CASSQGQSNQPQHF.

The V gene is TRBV10-1, the J gene TRBJ2-1, with 14 bases identical to TRBD2. Germline CDR1 is WNHNN and CDR2 is SYGVQD (reference sequence). This CDR3 comprises 15 residues. The trim removed 2 bases at V and 6 bases at J, leaving 0 bases unmatched. The CDR3: CASSEGLAGGNEQFF. The CDR3 region has the DNA TGCGCCAGCAGTGAGGGACTAGCGGGAGGCAATGAGCAGTTCTTC.

V and J are TRBV6-4 and TRBJ1-2, with D perhaps matching TRBD1 (5 bases). Germline CDR1 and CDR2: MRHNA and SNTAGT. The CDR3 is made up of 13 amino acids. Trimming removed 3 bases at V and 0 bases at J, with 5 bases between. CDR3 DNA: TGTGCCAGCAGTGAAGGGGCTAACTATGGCTACACCTTC. Encoded protein: CASSEGANYGYTF.

The rearrangement uses TRBV5-1 and TRBJ2-1; TRBD2 aligns across 10 bases. V lost 5 bases and J lost 9; bases outside the gene matches: 14. The CDR3 contains 16 residues. Germline CDR1 is SGHRS and CDR2 is YFSETQ. CDR3 nucleotides: TGCGCCAGCAGTTACTCGCGGCTAGCGGGAGAGGGTGAGCAGTTCTTC. It translates to CASSYSRLAGEGEQFF.

The chain carries TRBV4-3 and TRBJ1-1, with a tentative D call TRBD1 (6 bases). CDR3 length equals 14 residues. V lost 4 bases and J lost 5, with 14 bases in between. The germline CDR1 and CDR2 sequences are LGHNA and YSLEER. The CDR3 nucleotides read TGCGCCAGCAGCCTCGGAGGGGGGGGGACTGAAGCTTTCTTT. This translates into CASSLGGGGTEAFF.

The chain is built from TRBV15 and TRBJ1-6, with D tentatively TRBD1 (5 bases). Trimming pared 5 bases from V and 9 bases from J, leaving 11 bases between. The CDR3 sequence is 13 residues long. Germline V gives CDR1 LNHNV, CDR2 YYDKDF (reference sequence). This chain's CDR3 is CATSGQGGSPLHF. CDR3 sequence (DNA): TGTGCCACCAGCGGTCAGGGTGGTTCACCCCTCCACTTT. Combining the CDR3 with reference TRBV15 and TRBJ1-6 gives the whole variable domain DAMVIQNPRYQVTQFGKPVTLSCSQTLNHNVMYWYQQKSSQAPKLLFHYYDKDFNNEADTPDNFQSRRPNTSFCFLDIRSPGLGDTAMYLCATSGQGGSPLHFGNGTRLTVT.

CDR3 nucleotides: TGTGCCAGCACGGAGCGGGGGTACAATGAGCAGTTCTTC. It translates to CASTERGYNEQFF. This chain joins TRBV2 and TRBJ2-1, with 8 bases matching TRBD2. V lost 7 bases to trimming and J lost 4 bases; unmatched junction nucleotides: 3. The CDR3 sequence is 13 residues long. From germline, CDR1 is SNHLY and CDR2 FYNNEI.

The rearrangement links TRBV6-5 to TRBJ2-7; 7 nucleotides align to TRBD2. Germline CDR1 and CDR2: MNHEY and SVGAGI. J lost 0 bases, V lost 0 bases, and 5 bases had no gene match. The length of the CDR3 is 16 residues. DNA of the CDR3: TGTGCCAGCAGTTACTCCGGGACTACCGGCTCCTACGAGCAGTACTTC. Its protein product is CASSYSGTTGSYEQYF.

The genes are TRBV29-1 and TRBJ2-1; possible D gene TRBD1, 5 bases. V was clipped by 6 bases and J by 2 bases, with 14 bases between them. The CDR3 runs 14 residues. The germline gives CDR1 SQVTM, CDR2 ANQGSEA. CDR3 coding DNA: TGCAGCGTGCACAGGCGCTCTACCTACAATGAGCAGTTCTTC. This translates into CSVHRRSTYNEQFF.

This chain uses TRBV7-9 with TRBJ1-4; D is ambiguous. V shed 2 bases and J shed 8 bases, with 9 bases lying between them. This CDR3 comprises 13 residues. The germline gives CDR1 SEHNR, CDR2 FQNEAQ (reference sequence). CDR3 sequence (DNA): TGTGCCAGCAGCTTATCCGGTCCCGAAAAACTGTTTTTT. It is translated as CASSLSGPEKLFF.

The chain links TRBV6-5 to TRBJ2-7, with D tentatively TRBD2 (5 bases). Germline values: CDR1 MNHEY, CDR2 SVGAGI. V was cut by 6 bases and J by 6 bases, with 12 bases left in between. The CDR3 totals 12 residues. The CDR3 sequence: CASRDSGGEQYF. DNA for the CDR3: TGTGCCAGCAGGGACTCCGGAGGCGAGCAGTACTTC.

The CDR3 DNA sequence: TGTGCCAGCACCCCGGGGGGGACAGGGTACAATGAGCAGTTCTTC. Translating gives CASTPGGTGYNEQFF. The chain employs TRBV11-1 and TRBJ2-1, with a possible D match to TRBD1 (9 bases). Between the trimmed V and J ends, which lost 7 bases and 4 bases, there was a span of 17 bases. The CDR3 loop spans 15 amino acids. CDR1 and CDR2 (germline): SGHAT, FQDESV (reference sequence).

The chain couples TRBV19 to TRBJ1-4; 9 bases are a match to TRBD1. The germline CDR1 and CDR2 sequences are LNHDA and SQIVND (reference sequence). Losses at the gene ends were 6 bases for V and 4 bases for J; bases not matched to a gene: 3. This CDR3 has 14 residues. The CDR3 nucleotides are TGTGCCAGTAGGCCGGGACAGGGTAATGAAAAACTGTTTTTT. It specifies CASRPGQGNEKLFF.